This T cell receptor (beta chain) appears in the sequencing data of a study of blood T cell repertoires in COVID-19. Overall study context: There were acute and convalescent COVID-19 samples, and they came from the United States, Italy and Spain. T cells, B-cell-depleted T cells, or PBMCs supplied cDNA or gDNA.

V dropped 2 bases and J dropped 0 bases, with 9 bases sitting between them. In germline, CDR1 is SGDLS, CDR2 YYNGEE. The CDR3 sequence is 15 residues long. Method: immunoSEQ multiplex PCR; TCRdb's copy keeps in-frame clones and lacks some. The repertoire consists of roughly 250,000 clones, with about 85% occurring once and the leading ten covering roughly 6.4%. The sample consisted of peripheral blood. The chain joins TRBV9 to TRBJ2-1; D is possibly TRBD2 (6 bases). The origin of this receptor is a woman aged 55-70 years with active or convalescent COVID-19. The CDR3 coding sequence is TGTGCCAGCAGCGTGATCGGGAGCTCCTACAATGAGCAGTTCTTC. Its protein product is CASSVIGSSYNEQFF.